Here is one T cell receptor (beta chain) with its context. No antigen is known for it. These data come from a study of early stage breast cancer tumors. Study details: Around 10-fold was the mean read coverage per sample.

The study, taken as a whole, reports: In about 90% of the 16 patients, blood comparison separated tumor from normal breast.

Assay: immunoSEQ multiplex PCR; the TCRdb copy retains only in-frame clones and omits some. The sample lists around 78,000 clones, approximately 80% occurring once. The sample comprised blood. The receptor was derived from a person aged 55 to 75 with breast cancer.

CDR3 DNA sequence: TGTGCCAGCAGCTTATTGAGCGGGAGCACAGATACGCAGTATTTT. Translating it yields CASSLLSGSTDTQYF. This chain joins TRBV7-2 and TRBJ2-3; D may be TRBD2 (6 bases). This CDR3 is built from 15 residues. CDR1 and CDR2 (germline): SGHTA, FQGNSA. Trimming stripped 2 bases from V and 0 bases from J, with 9 bases between.